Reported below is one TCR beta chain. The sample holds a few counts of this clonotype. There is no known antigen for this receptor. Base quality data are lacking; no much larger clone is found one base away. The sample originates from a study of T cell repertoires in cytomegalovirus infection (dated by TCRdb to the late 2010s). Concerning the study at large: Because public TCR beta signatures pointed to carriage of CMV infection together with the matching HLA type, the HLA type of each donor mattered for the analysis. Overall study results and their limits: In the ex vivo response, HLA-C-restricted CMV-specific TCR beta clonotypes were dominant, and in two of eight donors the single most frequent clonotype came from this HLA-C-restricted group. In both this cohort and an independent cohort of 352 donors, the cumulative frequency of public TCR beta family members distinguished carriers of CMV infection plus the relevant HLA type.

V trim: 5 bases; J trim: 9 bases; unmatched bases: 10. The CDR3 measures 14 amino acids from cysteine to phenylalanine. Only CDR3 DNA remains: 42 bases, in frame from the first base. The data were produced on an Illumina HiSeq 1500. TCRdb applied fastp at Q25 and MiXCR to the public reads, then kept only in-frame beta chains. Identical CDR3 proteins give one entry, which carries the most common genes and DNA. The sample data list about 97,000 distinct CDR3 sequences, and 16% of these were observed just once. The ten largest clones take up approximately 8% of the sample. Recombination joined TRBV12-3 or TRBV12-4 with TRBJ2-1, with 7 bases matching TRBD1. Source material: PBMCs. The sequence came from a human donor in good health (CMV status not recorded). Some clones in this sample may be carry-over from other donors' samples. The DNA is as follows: TGTGCCAGCAGTCCCCCGGCCAGGGGGACTGAGCAGTTCTTC. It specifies CASSPPARGTEQFF.